The clone carrying this T cell receptor beta chain was seen once. Its target is unknown. CDR1 is LNHDA and CDR2 is SQIVND in the germline V gene (reference sequence). The CDR3 sequence is 14 residues long. V lost 5 bases to trimming and J lost 2 bases, with 11 bases between them. The sample originates from a study of cytomegalovirus exposure and HLA in healthy donors. Among the 110 or so subjects of the validation cohort, separate from the approximately 700-subject first cohort, were the donors. Study results and caveats: The study flagged fewer than 200 TCR beta chains as cytomegalovirus-associated. Reports credit the classifier with highly specific, highly sensitive diagnosis of cytomegalovirus status. Among the CMV-associated chains, three were confirmed in vitro as specific for CMV antigens.

Some clones are missing from TCRdb's copy, which holds only in-frame ones; the method was immunoSEQ multiplex PCR. The table includes over 250,000 clones, around 86% detected once. The genes are TRBV19 and TRBJ2-3; possibly TRBD2 for D (6 bases). Material for sequencing was PBMCs. This TCR derives from a woman aged 18-30 years in good health and CMV-seronegative. The CDR3 coding sequence is TGTGCCAGTAGTCCCGGACTACACACAGATACGCAGTATTTT. Translated, it gives CASSPGLHTDTQYF.